These T cell receptor beta chains were read from a single sample in a study of shared clonotypes between healthy human individuals. Profiling relied on immunoSEQ multiplex PCR, and the TCRdb table lists in-frame clones only, not all of them. This sample has roughly 500,000 clones, with 90% to 96% found just once. The sample consisted of naive CD4+ T cells sorted from blood. Source of these receptors: a woman between 25 and 40 years old in good health. The CDR3 runs from the conserved cysteine through the conserved F or W. The D gene is left open where the match is weak. Expanded clones are given a class, and other clones once, few, many or no size at all.

j_gene | abundance | v_gene | d_gene | CDR3aa | CDR3nt
TRBJ1-5 | - | TRBV4-1 | - | CASSQERGGNQPQHF | TGCGCCAGCAGCCAAGAAAGGGGGGGCAATCAGCCCCAGCATTTT
TRBJ1-5 | - | TRBV5-4 | - | CASSRNRESNQPQHF | TGTGCCAGCAGCCGAAACAGGGAGAGCAATCAGCCCCAGCATTTT
TRBJ2-1 | - | TRBV6-6 | - | CASRPLEQFF | TGTGCCAGCAGACCCCTTGAGCAGTTCTTC
TRBJ1-1 | - | TRBV11-2 | - | CASRGQSTEAFF | TGTGCCAGCAGAGGACAGAGCACTGAAGCTTTCTTT
TRBJ1-3 | - | TRBV11-2 | - | CASSFLGSGSGNTIYF | TGTGCCAGCAGCTTTTTAGGCTCCGGCTCTGGAAACACCATATATTTT
TRBJ2-4 | - | TRBV7-9 | TRBD1 | CASGRGSGAKNIQYF | TGTGCCAGCGGCAGGGGGTCGGGGGCCAAAAACATTCAGTACTTC
TRBJ2-1 | - | TRBV10-1 | - | CASSDRGSSYNEQFF | TGCGCCAGCAGTGATCGGGGGAGCTCCTACAATGAGCAGTTCTTC
TRBJ2-7 | - | TRBV27 | TRBD1 | CASSRTGVEQYF | TGTGCCAGCAGTAGGACAGGGGTCGAGCAGTACTTC
TRBJ2-1 | - | TRBV6-5 | - | CASRHPGGSGNEQFF | TGTGCCAGCAGGCACCCCGGTGGAAGTGGCAATGAGCAGTTCTTC
TRBJ1-5 | - | TRBV5-6 | TRBD1 | CASSPQGAFQPQHF | TGTGCCAGCAGCCCCCAGGGGGCCTTTCAGCCCCAGCATTTT
TRBJ2-7 | - | TRBV5-6 | TRBD1 | CASSLRGTGDEQYF | TGTGCCAGCAGCTTGCGGGGGACAGGTGACGAGCAGTACTTC
TRBJ2-5 | - | TRBV5-4 | - | CASSTDSTWETQYF | TGTGCCAGCAGCACGGACAGCACGTGGGAGACCCAGTACTTC
TRBJ1-5 | - | TRBV27 | - | CASSPMDTNQPQHF | TGTGCCAGCAGTCCCATGGACACAAATCAGCCCCAGCATTTT
TRBJ2-2 | - | TRBV5-6 | - | CASSLGLAGELFF | TGTGCCAGCAGCTTGGGACTAGCCGGGGAGCTGTTTTTT
TRBJ1-5 | - | TRBV7-2 | - | CASSLQQSNQPQHF | TGTGCCAGCAGCTTACAACAGAGCAATCAGCCCCAGCATTTT
TRBJ2-7 | - | TRBV2 | - | CASRQDLTPTYEQYF | TGTGCCAGCAGACAAGACCTAACCCCGACCTACGAGCAGTACTTC
TRBJ2-1 | - | TRBV29-1 | TRBD2 | CSVAGSGDEQFF | TGCAGCGTTGCTGGGAGCGGGGATGAGCAGTTCTTC
TRBJ2-7 | - | TRBV7-9 | TRBD1 | CASSPQGTAYEQYF | TGTGCCAGCAGCCCCCAGGGGACAGCTTACGAGCAGTACTTC
TRBJ2-2 | once | TRBV10-3 | - | CAISEFTATGELFF | TGTGCCATCAGTGAGTTCACGGCCACCGGGGAGCTGTTTTTT
TRBJ1-3 | - | TRBV6-6 | - | CASSYPDSGNTIYF | TGTGCCAGCAGTTACCCAGACTCTGGAAACACCATATATTTT
TRBJ2-7 | - | TRBV9 | - | CASSVRDVAYEQYF | TGTGCCAGCAGCGTCAGGGACGTAGCCTACGAGCAGTACTTC
TRBJ2-5 | - | TRBV6-1 | - | CASSSGPKETQYF | TGTGCCAGCAGTTCTGGTCCTAAAGAGACCCAGTACTTC
TRBJ2-5 | - | TRBV7-9 | TRBD2 | CASSLETSGKETQYF | TGTGCCAGCAGCTTAGAAACTAGCGGGAAAGAGACCCAGTACTTC
TRBJ1-1 | once | TRBV27 | - | CARPGTKKAEAFF | TGTGCCAGACCCGGGACAAAAAAAGCTGAAGCTTTCTTT
TRBJ2-5 | once | TRBV14 | TRBD2 | CASSQPPHSGRVRGQETQYF | TGTGCCAGCAGCCAACCCCCCCATAGCGGGAGGGTAAGGGGACAAGAGACCCAGTACTTC
TRBJ2-2 | - | TRBV15 | - | CATSTLPDPNRVAYTGELFF | TGTGCCACCAGCACCCTCCCGGATCCAAACAGGGTGGCGTACACCGGGGAGCTGTTTTTT
TRBJ2-5 | - | TRBV30 | - | CAWSWVQETQYF | TGTGCCTGGAGTTGGGTTCAAGAGACCCAGTACTTC
TRBJ1-5 | - | TRBV10-2 | - | CASSEFLGRNQPQHF | TGCGCCAGCAGTGAGTTCCTAGGGCGCAATCAGCCCCAGCATTTT
TRBJ2-5 | - | TRBV28 | - | CASSFPNQETQYF | TGTGCCAGCAGTTTTCCGAACCAAGAGACCCAGTACTTC
TRBJ2-6 | - | TRBV25-1 | - | CASSSGWAASSGANVLTF | TGTGCCAGCAGTTCCGGTTGGGCCGCTAGCTCTGGGGCCAACGTCCTGACTTTC
TRBJ2-7 | - | TRBV4-1 | - | CASSPNLSYEQYF | TGCGCCAGCAGCCCGAACCTATCCTACGAGCAGTACTTC
TRBJ2-7 | - | TRBV7-2 | TRBD2 | CASSRELAGLYEQYF | TGTGCCAGCAGCCGTGAACTAGCGGGACTCTACGAGCAGTACTTC
TRBJ2-7 | - | TRBV28 | TRBD2 | CASSWTSGSRYTYEQYF | TGTGCCAGCAGTTGGACTAGCGGGAGTCGGTACACCTACGAGCAGTACTTC
TRBJ2-5 | - | TRBV20-1 | - | CSARDRETQYF | TGCAGTGCTAGAGATCGGGAGACCCAGTACTTC
TRBJ2-7 | - | TRBV15 | - | CATSRDPSYEQYF | TGTGCCACCAGCAGAGACCCCTCCTACGAGCAGTACTTC
TRBJ2-4 | - | TRBV28 | - | CASSRAGTAKNIQYF | TGTGCCAGCAGTCGAGCCGGGACGGCCAAAAACATTCAGTACTTC
TRBJ1-4 | - | TRBV19 | - | CASSGRGEKLFF | TGTGCCAGTAGTGGCAGGGGCGAAAAACTGTTTTTT
TRBJ1-1 | - | TRBV28 | TRBD1 | CASSSGSGGRTEAFF | TGTGCCAGCAGTTCTGGGTCAGGGGGAAGGACTGAAGCTTTCTTT
TRBJ2-7 | - | TRBV25-1 | TRBD1 | CASSATPGTGDSYEQYF | TGTGCCAGCAGTGCCACCCCCGGGACAGGGGACTCCTACGAGCAGTACTTC
TRBJ2-7 | - | TRBV28 | TRBD1 | CASSTGTATYEQYF | TGTGCCAGCAGTACCGGGACAGCCACCTACGAGCAGTACTTC
TRBJ2-1 | - | TRBV18 | - | CASSRDGNEQFF | TGTGCCAGCTCAAGGGACGGCAATGAGCAGTTCTTC
TRBJ1-2 | - | TRBV19 | - | CASMGPNYGYTF | TGTGCCAGTATGGGACCGAACTATGGCTACACCTTC
TRBJ2-7 | - | TRBV5-5 | TRBD1 | CASSLVVTGPYEQYF | TGTGCCAGCAGCTTGGTTGTGACAGGGCCTTACGAGCAGTACTTC
TRBJ2-5 | - | TRBV6-1 | - | CASSAVNVGETQYF | TGTGCCAGCAGTGCGGTCAACGTGGGGGAGACCCAGTACTTC
TRBJ2-3 | - | TRBV27 | TRBD1 | CASSPDRTGQGTDTQYF | TGTGCCAGCAGTCCCGACAGGACCGGACAGGGAACAGATACGCAGTATTTT
TRBJ2-6 | - | TRBV7-3 | - | CASTPTRPPISGANVLTF | TGTGCCAGCACTCCTACGAGACCCCCCATCTCTGGGGCCAACGTCCTGACTTTC
TRBJ1-1 | - | TRBV11-2 | TRBD1 | CASSPRPGGLNTEAFF | TGTGCCAGCAGCCCCCGGCCAGGGGGACTGAACACTGAAGCTTTCTTT
TRBJ1-1 | - | TRBV7-9 | - | CASSLAGHYTEAFF | TGTGCCAGCAGCTTAGCGGGGCATTACACTGAAGCTTTCTTT
TRBJ2-1 | - | TRBV11-2 | TRBD2 | CASSRTSGSSYNEQFF | TGTGCCAGCAGCCGGACTAGCGGGAGCTCCTACAATGAGCAGTTCTTC
TRBJ2-3 | - | TRBV12-5 | - | CASGLTRDTQYF | TGTGCTAGTGGACTGACTAGGGATACGCAGTATTTT
TRBJ2-7 | - | TRBV30 | TRBD1 | CAWRTGNPYEQYF | TGTGCCTGGCGGACAGGCAACCCCTACGAGCAGTACTTC
TRBJ1-4 | - | TRBV5-1 | - | CASSFGGGTRREKLFF | TGCGCCAGCAGCTTTGGCGGCGGAACGCGGCGTGAAAAACTGTTTTTT
TRBJ2-7 | - | TRBV5-6 | TRBD2 | CASSSARLAGLYEQYF | TGTGCCAGCAGCTCGGCGAGACTAGCGGGATTGTACGAGCAGTACTTC
TRBJ2-7 | - | TRBV10-3 | TRBD2 | CAISESQLAGTYEQYF | TGTGCCATCAGTGAGTCCCAGCTAGCGGGTACCTACGAGCAGTACTTC
TRBJ1-5 | once | TRBV28 | - | CASSLVRVGQPQHF | TGTGCCAGCAGTTTAGTCAGGGTGGGACAGCCCCAGCATTTT
TRBJ2-1 | - | TRBV5-1 | TRBD2 | CASSWTSGSSYNEQFF | TGCGCCAGCAGTTGGACTAGCGGGAGTAGCTACAATGAGCAGTTCTTC